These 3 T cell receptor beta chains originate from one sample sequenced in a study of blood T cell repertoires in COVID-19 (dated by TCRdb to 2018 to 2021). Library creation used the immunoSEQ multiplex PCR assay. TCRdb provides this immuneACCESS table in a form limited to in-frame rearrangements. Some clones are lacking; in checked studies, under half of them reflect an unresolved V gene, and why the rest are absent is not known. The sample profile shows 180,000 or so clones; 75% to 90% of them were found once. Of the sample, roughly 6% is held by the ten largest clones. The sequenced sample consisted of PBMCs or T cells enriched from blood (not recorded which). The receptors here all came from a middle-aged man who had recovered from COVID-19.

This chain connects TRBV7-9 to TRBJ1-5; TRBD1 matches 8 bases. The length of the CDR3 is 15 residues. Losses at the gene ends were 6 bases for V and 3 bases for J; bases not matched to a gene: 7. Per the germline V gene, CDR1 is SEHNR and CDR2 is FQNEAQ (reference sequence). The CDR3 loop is CASSEGQGVNQPQHF. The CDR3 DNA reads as TGTGCCAGCAGTGAAGGACAGGGAGTCAATCAGCCCCAGCATTTT.

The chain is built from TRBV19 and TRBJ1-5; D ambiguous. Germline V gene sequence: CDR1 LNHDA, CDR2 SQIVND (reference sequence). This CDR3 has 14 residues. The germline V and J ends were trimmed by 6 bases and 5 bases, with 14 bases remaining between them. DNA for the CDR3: TGTGCCAGTAGAGTACGGGTGGCAGATCAGCCCCAGCATTTT. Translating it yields CASRVRVADQPQHF.

In nucleotides, the CDR3 is TGTGCTAGTGGTTTTAGAGGGGGATTCACTGAAGCTTTCTTT. Its translation is CASGFRGGFTEAFF. The chain is built from TRBV12-5 and TRBJ1-1; TRBD1 might be the D (6 bases). V gave up 3 bases and J gave up 4 bases, with 12 bases separating them. CDR3 length equals 14 residues. CDR1 and CDR2 from the germline V gene are LGHNT and FRNRAP.